A few counts support the clone carrying this T cell receptor beta chain. The antigen is not known. The CDR3 sequence is 13 residues long. The germline V gene has CDR1 MNHEY and CDR2 SMNVEV (reference sequence). The V end was cut by 3 bases, the J end by 7 bases, with 12 bases between. Sequencing used immunoSEQ multiplex PCR; TCRdb keeps in-frame clones, though not all of them. The sample records approximately 73,000 clones, about nine tenths being singletons. This sample was taken from a study of OX40 agonist ivuxolimab in advanced cancers. About the research overall: Under the entry rules, prior anti-PD-1, anti-PD-L1 or anti-CTLA-4 therapy was allowed, and about 40% had some. Study conclusions and caveats: Normalized expansion of T-cell clones was also low for some nonresponders.

This material consisted of CD4+ or CD8+ T cells sorted from blood, taken in a trial of the OX40 agonist ivuxolimab. The genes are TRBV27 and TRBJ1-2; tentative D call: TRBD1 (5 bases). The source is an adult with an advanced solid tumor such as melanoma, head and neck, liver or kidney cancer. CDR3 DNA: TGTGCCAGCAGTTTTCGGGGCGGTGTTGGCTACACCTTC. Protein product: CASSFRGGVGYTF.